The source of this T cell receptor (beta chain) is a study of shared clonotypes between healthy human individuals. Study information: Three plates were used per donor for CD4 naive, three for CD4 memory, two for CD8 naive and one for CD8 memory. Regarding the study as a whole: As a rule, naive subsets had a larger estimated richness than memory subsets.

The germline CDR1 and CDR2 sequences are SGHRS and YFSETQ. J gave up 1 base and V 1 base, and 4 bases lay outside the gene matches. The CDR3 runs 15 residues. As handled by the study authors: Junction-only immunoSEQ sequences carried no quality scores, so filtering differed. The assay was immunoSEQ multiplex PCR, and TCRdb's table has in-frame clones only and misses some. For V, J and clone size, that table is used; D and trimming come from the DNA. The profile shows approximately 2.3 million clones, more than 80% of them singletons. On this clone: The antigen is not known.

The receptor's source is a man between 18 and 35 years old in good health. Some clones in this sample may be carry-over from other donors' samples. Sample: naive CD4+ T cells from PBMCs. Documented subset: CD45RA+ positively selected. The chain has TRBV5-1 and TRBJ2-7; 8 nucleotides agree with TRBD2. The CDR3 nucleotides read TGCGCCAGCAGCTTGTCAATAGCGGGGTCCTACGAGCAGTACTTC. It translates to CASSLSIAGSYEQYF.